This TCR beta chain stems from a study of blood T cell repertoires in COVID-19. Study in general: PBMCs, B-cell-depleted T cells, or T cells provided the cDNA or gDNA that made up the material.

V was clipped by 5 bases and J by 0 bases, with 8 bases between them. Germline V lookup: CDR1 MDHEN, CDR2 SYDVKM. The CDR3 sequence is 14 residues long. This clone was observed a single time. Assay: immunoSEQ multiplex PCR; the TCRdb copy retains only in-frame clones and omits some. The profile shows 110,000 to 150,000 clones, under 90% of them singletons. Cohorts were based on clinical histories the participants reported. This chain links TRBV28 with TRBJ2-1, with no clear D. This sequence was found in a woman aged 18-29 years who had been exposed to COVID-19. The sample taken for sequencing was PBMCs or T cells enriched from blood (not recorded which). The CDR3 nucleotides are TGTGCCAGCAGTCCTCTCAGCTCCTACAATGAGCAGTTCTTC. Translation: CASSPLSSYNEQFF.